A selection of T cell receptor beta chains follows, all from one sample in a study of blood T cells in healthy people across ages. TCRdb used MiXCR to reprocess the 5' RACE reads, holding one entry per CDR3 protein. Here the sample spans around 1.5 million distinct CDR3 sequences, roughly 40% being singletons. Sequenced material: blood. Receptor source: a woman aged 18-29 years in good health. The CDR3 runs from the conserved cysteine through the conserved F or W. The D gene is left open where the match is weak. Clone size appears in some rows only: once, few, many, or a class for an expanded clone.

j_gene: TRBJ1-6; abundance: -; v_gene: TRBV6-2/TRBV6-3; d_gene: -; CDR3nt: TGTGCCAGCAGTCCCCTGGACGGCGGGGGGAATGATTCACCCCTCCACTTT; CDR3aa: CASSPLDGGGNDSPLHF
j_gene: TRBJ2-1; abundance: -; v_gene: TRBV4-1; d_gene: TRBD2; CDR3nt: TGCGCCAGCAGCCACCCGGGAGGAGGAGGTGAGCAGTTCTTC; CDR3aa: CASSHPGGGGEQFF
j_gene: TRBJ1-2; abundance: -; v_gene: TRBV7-9; d_gene: -; CDR3nt: TGTGCCAGCAGCTCCGATCAACCCAGGCTTAACTATGGCTACACCTTC; CDR3aa: CASSSDQPRLNYGYTF
j_gene: TRBJ1-2; abundance: few; v_gene: TRBV12-3/TRBV12-4; d_gene: -; CDR3nt: TGTGCCAGCAGTGCCAGGGTGGCGGTCTATGGCTACACCTTC; CDR3aa: CASSARVAVYGYTF
j_gene: TRBJ2-5; abundance: -; v_gene: TRBV9; d_gene: TRBD2; CDR3nt: TGTGCCAGCAGCGTAAGCGGGGGAAGAGAGACCCAGTACTTC; CDR3aa: CASSVSGGRETQYF
j_gene: TRBJ1-1; abundance: -; v_gene: TRBV10-3; d_gene: -; CDR3nt: TGTGCCATCAGGTCCTCCGGGGCGAACGCTGAAGCTTTCTTT; CDR3aa: CAIRSSGANAEAFF
j_gene: TRBJ1-1; abundance: few; v_gene: TRBV6-1; d_gene: -; CDR3nt: TGTGCCAGCATCGGACACCTAGAGGAAGCTTTCTTT; CDR3aa: CASIGHLEEAFF
j_gene: TRBJ2-3; abundance: few; v_gene: TRBV20-1; d_gene: TRBD2; CDR3nt: TGCAGTGCTTACGACTCCGGGGAGAGCGGGAGATCAGATACGCAGTATTTT; CDR3aa: CSAYDSGESGRSDTQYF
j_gene: TRBJ1-1; abundance: -; v_gene: TRBV6-5; d_gene: -; CDR3nt: TGTGCCAGCAGTTACTCGACCCGGGGGGCGAACACTGAAGCTTTCTTT; CDR3aa: CASSYSTRGANTEAFF
j_gene: TRBJ2-1; abundance: -; v_gene: TRBV7-9; d_gene: -; CDR3nt: TGTGCCAGCAGCCCTCGGGGGCGCGTCTACAATGAGCAGTTCTTC; CDR3aa: CASSPRGRVYNEQFF
j_gene: TRBJ1-2; abundance: few; v_gene: TRBV5-6; d_gene: TRBD1; CDR3nt: TGTGCCAGCAGCTTGGATCCTAGGACAGGGCGCGACTATGGCTACACCTTC; CDR3aa: CASSLDPRTGRDYGYTF
j_gene: TRBJ1-1; abundance: -; v_gene: TRBV18; d_gene: -; CDR3nt: TGTGCCAGCTCACCGGAAGACGGTACCGCTTTCTTT; CDR3aa: CASSPEDGTAFF
j_gene: TRBJ2-7; abundance: -; v_gene: TRBV6-5; d_gene: TRBD2; CDR3nt: TGTGCCAGCAGTTCCCTTGGACTAGCGGGATCCTACGAGCAGTACTTC; CDR3aa: CASSSLGLAGSYEQYF
j_gene: TRBJ1-2; abundance: -; v_gene: TRBV12-3/TRBV12-4; d_gene: -; CDR3nt: TGTGCCAGCACTCCACGGCCACGGGGTGACTACACCTTC; CDR3aa: CASTPRPRGDYTF
j_gene: TRBJ2-1; abundance: once; v_gene: TRBV4-3; d_gene: -; CDR3nt: TGCGCCAGCGGGAACAGTGCGAACGAGCAGTTCTTC; CDR3aa: CASGNSANEQFF
j_gene: TRBJ2-5; abundance: -; v_gene: TRBV6-5; d_gene: TRBD1; CDR3nt: TGTGCCAGCAGCGAAAGGGGACAGGGGATTTTCGGGCAGTACTTC; CDR3aa: CASSERGQGIFGQYF
j_gene: TRBJ2-7; abundance: -; v_gene: TRBV27; d_gene: -; CDR3nt: TGTGCCAGCAGTTTAGGGGCACCCGGGTCCTTCTCCTACAATGAGCAGTACTTC; CDR3aa: CASSLGAPGSFSYNEQYF
j_gene: TRBJ2-5; abundance: few; v_gene: TRBV20-1; d_gene: -; CDR3nt: TGCAGTGCTAGAGGGGGTGTAGAGACCCAGTACTTC; CDR3aa: CSARGGVETQYF
j_gene: TRBJ2-5; abundance: -; v_gene: TRBV10-3; d_gene: -; CDR3nt: TGTGCCACCGGAGACCCAGAGGGCTTGGAGACCCAGTACTTC; CDR3aa: CATGDPEGLETQYF
j_gene: TRBJ1-2; abundance: -; v_gene: TRBV24-1; d_gene: -; CDR3nt: TGTGCCACCAGTGATAGTAACGGCTACACCTTC; CDR3aa: CATSDSNGYTF
j_gene: TRBJ1-5; abundance: -; v_gene: TRBV20-1; d_gene: -; CDR3nt: TGCAGTGCTAGGCCCCATAGCAATCAGCCCCAGCATTTT; CDR3aa: CSARPHSNQPQHF
j_gene: TRBJ1-2; abundance: few; v_gene: TRBV20-1; d_gene: TRBD1; CDR3nt: TGCAGTGCTAGAGATTTGGCAGGGACAGCCTATGGCTACACCTTC; CDR3aa: CSARDLAGTAYGYTF
j_gene: TRBJ1-1; abundance: -; v_gene: TRBV3-1; d_gene: -; CDR3nt: TGTGCCAGCAGCCAAGCAGGAGATAACACTGAAGCTTTCTTT; CDR3aa: CASSQAGDNTEAFF
j_gene: TRBJ1-4; abundance: few; v_gene: TRBV6-5; d_gene: -; CDR3nt: TGTGCCAGCAGTTACAAGGGAACGGCAACTAATGAAAAACTGTTTTTT; CDR3aa: CASSYKGTATNEKLFF
j_gene: TRBJ2-4; abundance: many; v_gene: TRBV7-9; d_gene: -; CDR3nt: TGTGCCAGCAGCACCGGGACAACTCGAATTCAGTACTTC; CDR3aa: CASSTGTTRIQYF
j_gene: TRBJ1-1; abundance: -; v_gene: TRBV27; d_gene: -; CDR3nt: TGTGCCAGCAGCTCGTCCCAAACAGGGAGGAACACTGAAGCTTTCTTT; CDR3aa: CASSSSQTGRNTEAFF
j_gene: TRBJ2-5; abundance: -; v_gene: TRBV7-9; d_gene: -; CDR3nt: TGTGCCAGCAGCTTAGCCGTCGAGACGGTGTCGCCTGAGCAGTACTTC; CDR3aa: CASSLAVETVSPEQYF